Following are 20 T cell receptor beta chains from one sample sequenced in a study of blood T cells in healthy people across ages. With a J-beta primer mix and a sample-barcoded 5' primer, a second PCR ran 7 to 11 cycles. TCRdb re-called the 5' RACE reads with MiXCR, one entry per CDR3 protein. The sample holds fewer than 800,000 distinct CDR3 sequences, 20% to 25% seen once. The sample comprised blood. The receptors stem from a man between 65 and 85 years old in good health.

This chain uses TRBV7-9 with TRBJ1-1; possibly TRBD1 for D (6 bases). V was shortened by 5 bases and J by 8 bases, with 18 bases between the two germline ends. This CDR3 comprises 14 residues. Germline CDR1 reads SEHNR; CDR2 reads FQNEAQ (reference sequence). CDR3 residues: CASSPPGTKSEAFF. The CDR3 DNA sequence: TGTGCCAGCAGCCCTCCCGGGACAAAGAGCGAAGCTTTCTTT.

This chain connects TRBV5-1 to TRBJ1-3, with D hard to call. V lost 1 base to trimming and J lost 2 bases, with 7 bases between them. This CDR3 is 14 amino acids long. Germline V gene lookup returns CDR1 SGHRS and CDR2 YFSETQ. In nucleotides, the CDR3 is TGCGCCAGCAGCTTGTTCCCCGCTGGAAACACCATATATTTT. It encodes CASSLFPAGNTIYF.

V gene TRBV2 combines with J gene TRBJ2-2; tentatively, D is TRBD2 (6 bases). With 5 bases removed from V and 5 bases from J, the gap between germline ends came to 18 bases. The CDR3 is made up of 16 amino acids. Germline V gene lookup returns CDR1 SNHLY and CDR2 FYNNEI. This CDR3 reads CASSLAALGGTGELFF. Here the CDR3 DNA reads TGTGCCAGCAGTTTAGCGGCCCTGGGGGGAACCGGGGAGCTGTTTTTT.

This clonotype was seen a few times. The rearrangement links TRBV3-1 to TRBJ2-5, with TRBD2 matching over 14 bases. The CDR3 is 16 amino acids. In germline, CDR1 is LGHDT, CDR2 YNNKEL (reference sequence). V lost 8 bases and J lost 3; bases outside the gene matches: 8. CDR3 loop: CASERRLAGGKETQYF. DNA of the CDR3: TGTGCCAGCGAAAGACGACTAGCGGGAGGGAAAGAGACCCAGTACTTC.

This clonotype has a handful of counts. This rearrangement joins TRBV12-3 or TRBV12-4 to TRBJ2-2; no clear D gene. The length of the CDR3 is 16 residues. The V and J ends lost 7 bases and 6 bases respectively, with 21 bases between them. The CDR3 spells CASKRNGLAIAGELFF. The CDR3 coding sequence is TGTGCCAGCAAACGGAACGGGTTGGCTATCGCCGGGGAGCTGTTTTTT.

The rearrangement joins TRBV20-1 to TRBJ2-1; D is perhaps TRBD2 (6 bases). The CDR3 consists of 14 residues. Trimming pared 5 bases from V and 5 bases from J, leaving 16 bases between. Germline lookup yields CDR1 DFQATT and CDR2 SNEGSKA (reference sequence). CDR3 sequence: CSAPGEDHHNEQFF. The CDR3 DNA reads as TGCAGTGCTCCGGGGGAGGACCACCACAATGAGCAGTTCTTC.

This chain links TRBV15 with TRBJ2-1; 10 bases are a match to TRBD2. V lost 3 bases and J lost 4; bases outside the gene matches: 12. The CDR3 spans 18 residues. Germline V gene lookup returns CDR1 LNHNV and CDR2 YYDKDF (reference sequence). CDR3 region: CATSRDIRSGRAYNEQFF. Here the CDR3 DNA reads TGTGCCACCAGCAGGGACATTAGAAGCGGGAGGGCGTACAATGAGCAGTTCTTC.

The chain employs TRBV19 and TRBJ1-4, with 8 bases aligning to TRBD1. This CDR3 has 15 amino acids. After removal of 8 bases from V and 7 bases from J, the junction contained 12 bases not matched to a gene. Germline CDR1 and CDR2: LNHDA and SQIVND (reference sequence). CDR3 sequence reads: CASHRPGGAGEKLFF. CDR3 DNA: TGTGCCAGTCATCGCCCAGGGGGCGCAGGTGAAAAACTGTTTTTT.

This chain links TRBV6-5 with TRBJ2-7, with 7 bases lining up with TRBD1. This CDR3 region has 12 residues. The J segment lost 9 bases and the V segment lost 11 bases, leaving 13 bases of the junction unmatched. Germline-derived CDR1 and CDR2 are MNHEY and SVGAGI. Written as DNA, the CDR3 is TGTGCCCTTCGGGGACAGATCTGTAGGCAGTACTTC. Translating gives CALRGQICRQYF.

This clonotype was counted a few times. The CDR3 DNA follows: TGCGCCAGCAGCTTGGCACAACCCAGACTATACGAGCAGTACTTC. Translating gives CASSLAQPRLYEQYF. The chain carries TRBV5-1 and TRBJ2-7; perhaps TRBD2 as D (5 bases). CDR1 is SGHRS and CDR2 is YFSETQ in the germline V gene. V was cut by 0 bases and J by 4 bases, with 14 bases left in between. The length of the CDR3 is 15 residues.

The chain combines TRBV14 with TRBJ2-1; 9 nucleotides match TRBD2. In germline, CDR1 is SGHDN, CDR2 FVKESK. V dropped 4 bases and J dropped 5; count of bases not matched to a gene: 18. CDR3 length: 19 residues. The CDR3 reads CASSLLGASGTFRDNEQFF. In nucleotides, the CDR3 is TGTGCCAGCAGCCTCCTGGGGGCTAGCGGGACTTTTAGGGACAATGAGCAGTTCTTC.

This chain connects TRBV10-2 to TRBJ1-4, with D uncertain. This CDR3 spans 16 amino acids. The V end lost 5 bases, the J end lost 0 bases, and 13 bases lay between the germline ends. Germline V gives CDR1 WSHSY, CDR2 SAAADI. The CDR3: CASSPSRRSTNEKLFF. The CDR3 DNA reads TGCGCCAGCAGTCCGAGTCGGCGTTCAACTAATGAAAAACTGTTTTTT.

This clonotype was counted a few times. The rearrangement links TRBV14 to TRBJ2-5, with 10 bases lining up with TRBD2. The assigned J gene may be wrong: the sequence end matches TRBJ2-1 better. This CDR3 is built from 20 residues. Looked up from germline, CDR1 is SGHDN and CDR2 is FVKESK. This chain's CDR3 is CASSHLGTGPGLAGVREQFF. DNA of the CDR3: TGTGCCAGCAGCCACCTTGGGACAGGCCCGGGGCTAGCGGGAGTCAGAGAGCAGTTCTTC.

This clonotype was counted only a few times. V usage is TRBV4-1 and J usage is TRBJ2-5; D assignment may be TRBD1 or TRBD2 (5 bases each). The CDR3 spans 13 residues. Trimming took off 1 base at V and 7 bases at J, with 10 bases between the two ends. Germline V CDR1 and CDR2: MGHRA, YSYEKL. CDR3 in amino acids: CASSQGTGGTQYF. The CDR3 nucleotides read TGCGCCAGCAGCCAAGGGACTGGGGGGACCCAGTACTTC.

This clonotype occurred a few times. This chain links TRBV20-1 with TRBJ1-6, with TRBD1 as a possible D gene (6 bases). Deletions cut 6 bases from V and 0 bases from J, with 15 bases between. The CDR3 consists of 16 residues. CDR1 is DFQATT, CDR2 SNEGSKA, per germline (reference sequence). The CDR3 region is CSAQITGSSYNSPLHF. CDR3 in DNA: TGCAGTGCCCAAATTACAGGGAGCTCCTATAATTCACCCCTCCACTTT.

The J gene is TRBJ2-7, the V gene TRBV18, with TRBD1 identical over 7 bases. Losses at the gene ends were 0 bases for V and 3 bases for J; bases not matched to a gene: 2. The CDR3 loop spans 14 amino acids. Germline V gives CDR1 KGHSH, CDR2 LQKENI. Here the CDR3 DNA reads TGTGCCAGCTCACCACCCCGGGACAGCTACGAGCAGTACTTC. This codes for CASSPPRDSYEQYF. The full variable domain, rest sourced from reference TRBV18 and TRBJ2-7, is NAGVMQNPRHLVRRRGQEARLRCSPMKGHSHVYWYRQLPEEGLKFMVYLQKENIIDESGMPKERFSAEFPKEGPSILRIQQVVRGDSAAYFCASSPPRDSYEQYFGPGTRLTVT.

The V call is TRBV24-1, the J call TRBJ2-5; D is undetermined. The assigned J gene may be wrong: the sequence end matches TRBJ2-1 better. Germline CDR1 is KGHDR and CDR2 is SFDVKD. CDR3 length equals 13 residues. The CDR3 sequence: CATSDPPRNEQFF. For the CDR3, the DNA is TGTGCCACCAGTGACCCACCCCGCAATGAGCAGTTCTTC.

The chain has TRBV4-2 and TRBJ1-3, with D unresolved. V was shortened by 0 bases and J by 4 bases, with 10 bases between the two germline ends. Germline CDR1 LGHNA, CDR2 YNFKEQ. CDR3 size: 15 residues. The CDR3 sequence: CASSQDATEGNTIYF. The DNA of the CDR3 is TGTGCCAGCAGCCAAGATGCCACGGAGGGAAACACCATATATTTT.

This rearrangement joins TRBV6-5 to TRBJ2-5, with D tentatively TRBD1 or TRBD2 (5 bases each). V gave up 1 base and J gave up 2 bases, with 8 bases separating them. Germline V gene sequence: CDR1 MNHEY, CDR2 SVGAGI. CDR3 length: 14 amino acids. For the CDR3, the DNA is TGTGCCAGCAGTTACTTGGGGGTACAAGAGACCCAGTACTTC. It yields the protein CASSYLGVQETQYF.

The chain joins TRBV7-9 to TRBJ2-1; 8 bases are a match to TRBD2. CDR3 length: 16 residues. V dropped 5 bases and J dropped 7; count of bases not matched to a gene: 13. Germline lookup yields CDR1 SEHNR and CDR2 FQNEAQ (reference sequence). The CDR3 sequence: CASSRLEAGGVNEQFF. The CDR3 bases are TGTGCCAGCAGCCGACTTGAGGCGGGAGGAGTTAATGAGCAGTTCTTC.